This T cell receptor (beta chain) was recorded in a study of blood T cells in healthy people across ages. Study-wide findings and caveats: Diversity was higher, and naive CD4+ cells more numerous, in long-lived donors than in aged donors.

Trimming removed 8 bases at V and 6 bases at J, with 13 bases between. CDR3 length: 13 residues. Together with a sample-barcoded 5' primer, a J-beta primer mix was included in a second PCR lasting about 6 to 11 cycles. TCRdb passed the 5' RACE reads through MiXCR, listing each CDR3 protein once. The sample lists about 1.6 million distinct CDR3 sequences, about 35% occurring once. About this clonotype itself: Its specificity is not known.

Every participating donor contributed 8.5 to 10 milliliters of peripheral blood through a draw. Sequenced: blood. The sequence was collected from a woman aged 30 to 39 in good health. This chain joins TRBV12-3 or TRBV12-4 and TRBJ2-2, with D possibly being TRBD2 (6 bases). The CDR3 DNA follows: TGTGCCAGCGCCACGGGGGTCTCCGGGGAGCTGTTTTTT. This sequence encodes CASATGVSGELFF.